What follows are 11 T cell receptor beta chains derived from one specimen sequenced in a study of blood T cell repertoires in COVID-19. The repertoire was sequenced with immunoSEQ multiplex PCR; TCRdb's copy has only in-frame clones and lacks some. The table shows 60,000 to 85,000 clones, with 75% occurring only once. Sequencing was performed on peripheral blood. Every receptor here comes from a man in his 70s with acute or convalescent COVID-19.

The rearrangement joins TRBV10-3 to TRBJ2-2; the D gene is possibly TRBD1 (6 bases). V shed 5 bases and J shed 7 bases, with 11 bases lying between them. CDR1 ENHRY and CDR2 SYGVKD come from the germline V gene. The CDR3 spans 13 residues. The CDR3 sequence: CAISPQGGGELFF. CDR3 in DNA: TGTGCCATCAGTCCACAGGGCGGCGGGGAGCTGTTTTTT.

For the CDR3, the DNA is TGTGCCAGCAGCCTCGGACAGCGGGAACAGCCCCAGCATTTT. Protein product: CASSLGQREQPQHF. The gene calls are TRBV3-1 (or the pseudogene TRBV3-2) and TRBJ1-5; maybe TRBD1 (6 bases). Trimming removed 4 bases at V and 7 bases at J, with 14 bases between. Germline lookup yields CDR1 LGHDT and CDR2 YNNKEL (reference sequence). The CDR3 runs to 14 residues.

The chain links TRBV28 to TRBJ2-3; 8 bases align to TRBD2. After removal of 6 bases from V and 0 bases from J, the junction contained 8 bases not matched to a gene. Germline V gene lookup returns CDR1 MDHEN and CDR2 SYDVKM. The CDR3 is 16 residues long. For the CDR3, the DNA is TGTGCCAGCAGGTCCGGGGGGGGGAGTAGCACAGATACGCAGTATTTT. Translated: CASRSGGGSSTDTQYF.

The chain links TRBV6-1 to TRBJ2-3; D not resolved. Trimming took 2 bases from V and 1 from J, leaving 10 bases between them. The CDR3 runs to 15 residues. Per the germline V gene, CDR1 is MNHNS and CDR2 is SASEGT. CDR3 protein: CASSESRDRTDTQYF. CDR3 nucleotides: TGTGCCAGCAGTGAAAGTCGCGATCGCACAGATACGCAGTATTTT.

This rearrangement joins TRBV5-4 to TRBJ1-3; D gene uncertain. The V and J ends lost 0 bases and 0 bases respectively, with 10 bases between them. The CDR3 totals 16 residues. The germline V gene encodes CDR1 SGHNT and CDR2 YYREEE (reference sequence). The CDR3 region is CASSLGHSSSGNTIYF. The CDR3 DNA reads TGTGCCAGCAGCTTGGGACACTCGAGCTCTGGAAACACCATATATTTT.

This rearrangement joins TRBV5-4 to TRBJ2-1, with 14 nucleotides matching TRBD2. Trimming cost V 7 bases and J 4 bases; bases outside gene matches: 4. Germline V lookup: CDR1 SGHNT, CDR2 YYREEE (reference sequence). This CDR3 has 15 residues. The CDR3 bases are TGTGCCAGCGGACTAGCGGGAGGAGGATACAATGAGCAGTTCTTC. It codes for CASGLAGGGYNEQFF. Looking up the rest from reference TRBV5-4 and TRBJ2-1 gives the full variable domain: ETGVTQSPTHLIKTRGQQVTLRCSSQSGHNTVSWYQQALGQGPQFIFQYYREEENGRGNFPPRFSGLQFPNYSSELNVNALELDDSALYLCASGLAGGGYNEQFFGPGTRLTVL.

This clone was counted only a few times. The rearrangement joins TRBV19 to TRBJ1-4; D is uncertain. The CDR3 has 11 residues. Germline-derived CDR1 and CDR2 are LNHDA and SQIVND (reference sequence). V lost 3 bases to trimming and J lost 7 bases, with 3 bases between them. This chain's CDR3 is CASSIGEKLFF. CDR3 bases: TGTGCCAGTAGTATCGGTGAAAAACTGTTTTTT.

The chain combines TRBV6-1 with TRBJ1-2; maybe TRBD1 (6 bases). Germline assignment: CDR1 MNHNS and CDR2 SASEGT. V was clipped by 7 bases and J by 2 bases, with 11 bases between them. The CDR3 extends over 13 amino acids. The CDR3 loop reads CASILDSNYGYTF. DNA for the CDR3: TGTGCCAGCATCCTGGACAGCAACTATGGCTACACCTTC.

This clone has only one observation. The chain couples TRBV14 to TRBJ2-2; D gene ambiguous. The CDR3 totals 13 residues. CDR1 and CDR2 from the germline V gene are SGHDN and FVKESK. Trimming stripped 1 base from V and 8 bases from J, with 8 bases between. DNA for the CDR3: TGTGCCAGCAGCCAAGTAGCTTTGGGGGAGCTGTTTTTT. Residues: CASSQVALGELFF.

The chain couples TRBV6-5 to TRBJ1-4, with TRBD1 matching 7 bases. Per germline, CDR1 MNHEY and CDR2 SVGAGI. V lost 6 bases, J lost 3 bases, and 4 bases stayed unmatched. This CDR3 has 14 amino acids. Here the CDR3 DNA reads TGTGCCAGCAGCCCGGGACAGCCTAATGAAAAACTGTTTTTT. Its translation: CASSPGQPNEKLFF.

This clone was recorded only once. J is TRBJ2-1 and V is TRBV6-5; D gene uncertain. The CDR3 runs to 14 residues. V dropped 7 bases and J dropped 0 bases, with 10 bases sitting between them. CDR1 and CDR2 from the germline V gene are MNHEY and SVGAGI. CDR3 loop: CASKLSSSYNEQFF. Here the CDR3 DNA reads TGTGCCAGCAAACTATCTAGCTCCTACAATGAGCAGTTCTTC.